The rows below give T cell receptor beta chains drawn from one sample of a study of shared T cell receptors in the human thymus. Here immunoSEQ multiplex PCR was the method, and the copy in TCRdb shows in-frame clones only, minus some. The data show hundreds of thousands of clones, over 90% seen once. The sample was thymocytes. These receptors were obtained from a human donor. CDR3s include the opening cysteine and the closing phenylalanine or tryptophan. Fields, in order: J gene, D gene, V gene, clone size, CDR3 DNA, CDR3 protein. A D gene is named only where the DNA matches it firmly. Expanded clones are given a class, and other clones once, few, many or no size at all.

>TRBJ2-7|TRBD2|TRBV5-4|NA
TGTGCCAGCAGCTTGTCGGGTAGCGGGACTTCCTACGAGCAGTACTTC
CASSLSGSGTSYEQYF
>TRBJ2-7|TRBD1|TRBV28|NA
TGTGCCAGCAGTTGGACAGGACAACCCTACGAGCAGTACTTC
CASSWTGQPYEQYF
>TRBJ2-3|TRBD2|TRBV6-4|NA
TGTGCCAGCAGTGACGCTGCGGGAGGGCCAGATACGCAGTATTTT
CASSDAAGGPDTQYF
>TRBJ2-3|NA|TRBV5-6|few
TGTGCCAGCAGCTTGTGGGGTAGGCCACCCGCTAGCACAGATACGCAGTATTTT
CASSLWGRPPASTDTQYF
>TRBJ2-7|TRBD2|TRBV28|NA
TGTGCCAGCACAGGGACTAGCGGGAGTCCATACGAGCAGTACTTC
CASTGTSGSPYEQYF
>TRBJ2-5|TRBD1|TRBV27|once
TGTGCCAGCAGTTCCGACAGGGGGCTCGGGGAGACCCAGTACTTC
CASSSDRGLGETQYF
>TRBJ2-7|TRBD1|TRBV25-1|NA
TGTGCCAGCATAGGACAGGAATCCTACGAGCAGTACTTC
CASIGQESYEQYF
>TRBJ1-4|NA|TRBV7-9|NA
TGTGCCAGCAGCTTAGCCAGGGGCGGTAATGAAAAACTGTTTTTT
CASSLARGGNEKLFF
>TRBJ2-1|NA|TRBV10-3|NA
TGTGCCATCAGTGATCTTGAGCATCTCAATGAGCAGTTCTTC
CAISDLEHLNEQFF
>TRBJ2-1|TRBD2|TRBV4-1|once
TGCGCCACAACGGGACTAGCGGACGACGAGCAGTTCTTC
CATTGLADDEQFF
>TRBJ1-3|NA|TRBV6-6|NA
TGTGCCAGCAGTGCCGGGATGCCTTCTGGAAACACCATATATTTT
CASSAGMPSGNTIYF
>TRBJ2-2|TRBD2|TRBV5-1|NA
TGCGCCAGCAGCTTGAAGCGGGAATACACCGGGGAGCTGTTTTTT
CASSLKREYTGELFF
>TRBJ1-5|NA|TRBV28|NA
TGTGCCAGCAGTTTAGGAAAGAAGGAGGGGTCGAGCAATCAGCCCCAGCATTTT
CASSLGKKEGSSNQPQHF
>TRBJ2-4|NA|TRBV19|NA
TGTGCCAGTAGTAGTGGATCCAGAGGGTCCAAAAACATTCAGTACTTC
CASSSGSRGSKNIQYF
>TRBJ1-6|TRBD1|TRBV27|NA
TGTGCCAGCAGTTTATTGTGTAGGACAGGTGGCCGAGTCGGAACCTCACCCCTCCACTTT
CASSLLCRTGGRVGTSPLHF
>TRBJ2-2|TRBD2|TRBV6-4|NA
TGTGCCAGCAGTGACGAGGGAGGGCTCGGCCCCGGGGAGCTGTTTTTT
CASSDEGGLGPGELFF
>TRBJ2-1|TRBD2|TRBV28|NA
TGTGCCAGCAGCCCCCGGACTAGCGGAGGGGGGTCAACCTACAATGAGCAGTTCTTC
CASSPRTSGGGSTYNEQFF
>TRBJ1-1|NA|TRBV28|NA
TGTGCCAGCAGTTTAGGGGGGGTTGAAGCTTTCTTT
CASSLGGVEAFF
>TRBJ2-4|TRBD2|TRBV4-2|NA
TGTGCCAGCAGCCAAGAGGGACTAGCGGGAGGGCCGGGAAACATTCAGTACTTC
CASSQEGLAGGPGNIQYF
>TRBJ2-3|NA|TRBV19|once
TGTGCCAGTAGTATGGGCGGGGGCACAGATACGCAGTATTTT
CASSMGGGTDTQYF
>TRBJ1-1|NA|TRBV5-6|NA
TGTGCCAGCAGCTTATCCTTACACACCGAGAACACTGAAGCTTTCTTT
CASSLSLHTENTEAFF
>TRBJ1-3|NA|TRBV18|once
TGTGCCAGCTCACCCCCCCCCAGGCGGGGAAACACCATATATTTT
CASSPPPRRGNTIYF
>TRBJ2-2|NA|TRBV27|NA
TGTGCCAGCAGTTTAAAGGGGGAGCGAGGGAACACTGGGGAGCTGTTTTTT
CASSLKGERGNTGELFF
>TRBJ2-1|NA|TRBV14|NA
TGTGCCAGCAGCCAAGATGGATCCCCCAAGCAGTTCTTC
CASSQDGSPKQFF
>TRBJ2-4|TRBD2|TRBV28|NA
TGTGCCAGCAGTTCCCCCCGACTAGCGCCTGTGACCAAAAACATTCAGTACTTC
CASSSPRLAPVTKNIQYF
>TRBJ2-1|NA|TRBV27|once
TGTGCCAGCAGTTTAAAGCCCCCTTATTGTGAGCAGTTCTTC
CASSLKPPYCEQFF
>TRBJ2-3|NA|TRBV1|NA
TGCACCAGCAGCCCAGGAGGGACTAGCGGGAGGAAGAGGGCAGATACGCAGTATTTT
CTSSPGGTSGRKRADTQYF
>TRBJ2-7|TRBD1|TRBV7-9|NA
TGTGCCAGCAGCTCCCGCCGGGACAGGGCCTACGAGCAGTACTTC
CASSSRRDRAYEQYF
>TRBJ2-7|TRBD2|TRBV5-4|NA
TGTGCCAGCAGCTTGGCCCCTAGCGGAGGCTACGAGCAGTACTTC
CASSLAPSGGYEQYF
>TRBJ1-2|NA|TRBV4-2|NA
TGTGCCAGCAGCCAAGTTCCCTCAGCCAACTATGGCTACACCTTC
CASSQVPSANYGYTF
>TRBJ1-1|NA|TRBV7-9|NA
TGTGCCAGCAGACCTCCGGGGGGCACTGAAGCTTTCTTT
CASRPPGGTEAFF
>TRBJ1-1|TRBD1|TRBV5-1|once
TGCGCCAGCAGCGTAGGACAGGGTCGATGCCAGGCTTTCTTT
CASSVGQGRCQAFF
>TRBJ1-2|TRBD1|TRBV28|NA
TGTGCCAGCAGTTTATACCCCCGGGACAGGGGGCGCCTACGGGGCTACACCTTC
CASSLYPRDRGRLRGYTF
>TRBJ1-1|NA|TRBV25-1|NA
TGTGCCAGCAGTGAAAATAAGAGGGAAGCTTTCTTT
CASSENKREAFF
>TRBJ2-7|NA|TRBV28|NA
TGTGCCAGCAGTAAAGGGGTCGAGCAGTACTTC
CASSKGVEQYF
>TRBJ2-7|NA|TRBV11-2|NA
TGTGCCAGCAGCCCTAGGGACGCAACCTACGAGCAGTACTTC
CASSPRDATYEQYF
>TRBJ2-5|TRBD1|TRBV7-4|NA
TGTGCCAGCAGCCCCCCCGACAGGGACCAAGAGACCCAGTACTTC
CASSPPDRDQETQYF
>TRBJ2-2|TRBD2|TRBV4-3|once
TGCGCCAGCAGCCAAGATTCCCGTCTCGGTAGCGGGAGGGCCAGGGCCGGGGAGCTGTTTTTT
CASSQDSRLGSGRARAGELFF
>TRBJ2-2|TRBD2|TRBV5-1|NA
TGCGCCAGCAGCCACGGGACCGAACGAACCGGGAGGGCCGGGGAGCTGTTTTTT
CASSHGTERTGRAGELFF
>TRBJ2-1|NA|TRBV5-4|NA
TGTGCCAGCAGTTTTTTTACCCAGTACAATGAGCAGTTCTTC
CASSFFTQYNEQFF
>TRBJ1-1|TRBD1|TRBV7-3|few
TGTGCCAGCAGCTTACCGGACAGGGGAGCGGGGGAAGCTTTCTTT
CASSLPDRGAGEAFF
>TRBJ1-2|NA|TRBV5-1|once
TGCGCCAGCAACCCTATAGGGGGAGCTTGGGGGCGTAACTATGGCTACACCTTC
CASNPIGGAWGRNYGYTF
>TRBJ1-2|NA|TRBV21-1|once
TGTGCCAGCAGCGTCCGGGCGTATGGCTACACCTTC
CASSVRAYGYTF
>TRBJ2-2|NA|TRBV19|NA
TGTGCCAGTAGTATAGTGGGCGGGAACACCGGGGAGCTGTTTTTT
CASSIVGGNTGELFF
>TRBJ2-2|TRBD1|TRBV5-4|NA
TGTGCCAGCAGCCCGATAACCCGGGACAGGGGGCGCGGCACCGGGGAGCTGTTTTTT
CASSPITRDRGRGTGELFF
>TRBJ2-1|TRBD1|TRBV28|NA
TGTGCCAGCAGTTTTACGGGACAGGGGAATTTCTTC
CASSFTGQGNFF
>TRBJ2-1|TRBD2|TRBV4-3|NA
TGCGCCAGCAGCCAAGACGGAACTAGCGGGAATAGGAATGAGCAGTTCTTC
CASSQDGTSGNRNEQFF
>TRBJ2-3|TRBD2|TRBV9|NA
TGTGCCAGCAGCCTAGGGAGGGTAGGGAACACAGATACGCAGTATTTT
CASSLGRVGNTDTQYF
>TRBJ1-4|TRBD1|TRBV10-1|once
TGCGCCAGCAGTGAATACAGGGGAAGAAAACTGTTTTTT
CASSEYRGRKLFF
>TRBJ1-1|NA|TRBV7-9|NA
TGTGCCAGCAGCTTGGTGGATCAAAGAGAAGCTTTCTTT
CASSLVDQREAFF